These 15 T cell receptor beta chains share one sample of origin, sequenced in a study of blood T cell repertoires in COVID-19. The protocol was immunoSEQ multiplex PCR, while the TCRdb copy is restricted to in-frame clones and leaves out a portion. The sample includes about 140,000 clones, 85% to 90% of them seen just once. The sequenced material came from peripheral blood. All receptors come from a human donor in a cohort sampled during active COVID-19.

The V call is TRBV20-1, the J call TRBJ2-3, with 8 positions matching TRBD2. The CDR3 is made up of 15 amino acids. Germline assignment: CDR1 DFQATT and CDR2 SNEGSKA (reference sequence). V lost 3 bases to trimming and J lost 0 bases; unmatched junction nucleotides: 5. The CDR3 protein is CSASGRGGSTDTQYF. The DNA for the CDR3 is TGCAGTGCTAGTGGTCGGGGGGGTAGCACAGATACGCAGTATTTT.

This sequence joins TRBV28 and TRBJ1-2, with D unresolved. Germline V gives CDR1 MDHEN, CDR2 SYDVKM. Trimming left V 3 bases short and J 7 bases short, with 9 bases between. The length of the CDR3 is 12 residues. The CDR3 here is CASSFGVGGYTF. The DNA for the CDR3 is TGTGCCAGCAGTTTCGGAGTGGGTGGCTACACCTTC.

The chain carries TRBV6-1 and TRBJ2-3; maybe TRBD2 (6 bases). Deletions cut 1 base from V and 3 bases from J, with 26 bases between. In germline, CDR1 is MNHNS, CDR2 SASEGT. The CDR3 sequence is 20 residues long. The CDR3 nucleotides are TGTGCCAGCAGTGAAGGGGGCAGGGTCGGAGGGGCCATAGCGACAGATACGCAGTATTTT. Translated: CASSEGGRVGGAIATDTQYF.

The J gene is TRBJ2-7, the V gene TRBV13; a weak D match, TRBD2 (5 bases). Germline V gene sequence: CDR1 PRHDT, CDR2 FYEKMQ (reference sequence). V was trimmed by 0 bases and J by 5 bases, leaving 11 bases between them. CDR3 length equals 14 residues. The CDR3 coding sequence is TGTGCCAGCAGCTTAGGACGAAGGAGGCACGAGCAGTACTTC. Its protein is CASSLGRRRHEQYF.

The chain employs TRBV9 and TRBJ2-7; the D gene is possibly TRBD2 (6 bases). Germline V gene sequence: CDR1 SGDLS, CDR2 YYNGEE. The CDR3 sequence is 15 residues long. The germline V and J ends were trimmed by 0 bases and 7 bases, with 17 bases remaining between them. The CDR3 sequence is CASSVEAAGSGEQYF. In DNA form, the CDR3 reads TGTGCCAGCAGCGTAGAGGCCGCGGGGTCGGGAGAGCAGTACTTC.

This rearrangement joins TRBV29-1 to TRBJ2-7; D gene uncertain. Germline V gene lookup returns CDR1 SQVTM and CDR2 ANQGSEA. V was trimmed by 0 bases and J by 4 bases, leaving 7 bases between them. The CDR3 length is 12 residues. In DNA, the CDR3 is TGCAGCGTTGAAGACCGAGTATACGAGCAGTACTTC. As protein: CSVEDRVYEQYF.

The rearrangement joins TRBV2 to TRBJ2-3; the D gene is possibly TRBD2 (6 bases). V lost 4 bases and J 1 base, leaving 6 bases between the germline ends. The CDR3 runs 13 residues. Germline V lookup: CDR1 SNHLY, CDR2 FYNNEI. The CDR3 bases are TGTGCCAGCAGTGCGGGGGGCACAGATACGCAGTATTTT. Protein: CASSAGGTDTQYF.

DNA of the CDR3: TGCGCCAGCAGCCAACCACGGGACAGACTTTACAATGAGCAGTTCTTC. It yields the protein CASSQPRDRLYNEQFF. The chain couples TRBV4-1 to TRBJ2-1, with TRBD1 matching over 7 bases. This CDR3 has 16 amino acids. V shed 2 bases, J shed 4 bases, and the junction held 8 bases outside the gene matches. Germline CDR1 reads MGHRA; CDR2 reads YSYEKL.

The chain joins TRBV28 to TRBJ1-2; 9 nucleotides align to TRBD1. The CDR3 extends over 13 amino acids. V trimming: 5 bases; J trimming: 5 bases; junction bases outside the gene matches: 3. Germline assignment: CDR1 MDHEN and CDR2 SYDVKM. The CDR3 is CASSRDREYGYTF. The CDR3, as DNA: TGTGCCAGCAGTCGGGACAGGGAGTATGGCTACACCTTC.

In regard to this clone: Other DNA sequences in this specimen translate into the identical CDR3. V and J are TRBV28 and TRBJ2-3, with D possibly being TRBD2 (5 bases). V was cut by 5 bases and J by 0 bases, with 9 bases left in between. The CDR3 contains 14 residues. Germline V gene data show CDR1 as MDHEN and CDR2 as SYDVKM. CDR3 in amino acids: CASSLGGSTDTQYF. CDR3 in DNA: TGTGCCAGCAGTCTCGGAGGAAGCACAGATACGCAGTATTTT.

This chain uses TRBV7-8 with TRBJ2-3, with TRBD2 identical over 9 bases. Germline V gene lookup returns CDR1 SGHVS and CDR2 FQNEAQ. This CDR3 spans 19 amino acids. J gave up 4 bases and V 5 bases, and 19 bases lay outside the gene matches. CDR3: CASSAPAGRGGRIADTQYF. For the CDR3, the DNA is TGTGCCAGCAGCGCCCCGGCGGGGCGGGGGGGCCGGATTGCAGATACGCAGTATTTT.

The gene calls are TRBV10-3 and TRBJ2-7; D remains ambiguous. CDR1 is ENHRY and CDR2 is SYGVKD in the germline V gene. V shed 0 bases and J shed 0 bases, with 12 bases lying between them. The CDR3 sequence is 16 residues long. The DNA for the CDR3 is TGTGCCATCAGTGAGTCATATTGGCAGGTCTCCTACGAGCAGTACTTC. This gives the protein CAISESYWQVSYEQYF.

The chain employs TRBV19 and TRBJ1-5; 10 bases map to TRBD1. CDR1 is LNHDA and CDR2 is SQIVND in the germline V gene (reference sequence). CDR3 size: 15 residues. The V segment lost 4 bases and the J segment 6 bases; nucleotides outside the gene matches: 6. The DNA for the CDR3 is TGTGCCAGTAGTACGGGACAGGGGATCGGTCAGCCCCAGCATTTT. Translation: CASSTGQGIGQPQHF.

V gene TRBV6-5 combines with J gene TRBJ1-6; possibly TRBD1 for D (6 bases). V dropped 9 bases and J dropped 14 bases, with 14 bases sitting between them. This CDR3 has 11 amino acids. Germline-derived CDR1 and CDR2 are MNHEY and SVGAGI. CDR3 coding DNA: TGTGCCAGAGAAAGACAGGATTCCCTCCACTTT. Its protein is CARERQDSLHF.

The DNA of the CDR3 is TGTGCCAGTAGTATGGGGGGGGCGCGGGATACGCAGTATTTT. Amino acid sequence: CASSMGGARDTQYF. The rearrangement joins TRBV19 to TRBJ2-3; D may be TRBD2 (7 bases). From germline, CDR1 is LNHDA and CDR2 SQIVND (reference sequence). This CDR3 has 14 residues. With 3 bases removed from V and 6 bases from J, the gap between germline ends came to 13 bases.